The following is a T cell receptor beta chain sequence with its context. This CDR3 region has 16 residues. Germline CDR1 reads SNHLY; CDR2 reads FYNNEI. V was shortened by 11 bases and J by 0 bases, with 21 bases between the two germline ends. The data stem from a study of shared clonotypes between healthy human individuals. This table comes from immunoSEQ multiplex PCR, and its TCRdb copy is limited to in-frame clones, with some not included. The top ten clones hold 0.3% to 0.4% of a sample with a few million clones, over 85% of them seen once. Specimen: naive CD4+ T cells from PBMCs. Described subset: CD45RA+ positively selected. This TCR was recovered from a man between 18 and 35 years old in good health. Some clones in this sample may be carry-over from other donors' samples. The chain employs TRBV2 and TRBJ2-3, with D tentatively TRBD2 (6 bases). The CDR3 bases are TGTGCCTGCCGGGACTTTTCACCTTTTAGCACAGATACGCAGTATTTT. Amino acid sequence: CACRDFSPFSTDTQYF.